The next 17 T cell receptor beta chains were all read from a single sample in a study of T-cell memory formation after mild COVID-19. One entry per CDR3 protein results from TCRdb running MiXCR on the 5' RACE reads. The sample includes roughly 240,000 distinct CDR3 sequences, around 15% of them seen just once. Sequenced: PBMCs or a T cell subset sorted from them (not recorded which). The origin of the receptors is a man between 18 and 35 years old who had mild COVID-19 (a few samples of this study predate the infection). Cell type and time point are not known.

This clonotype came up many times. CDR3 sequence: CASSQTLNTEAFF. CDR3 sequence (DNA): TGTGCCAGCAGCCAAACCTTGAACACTGAAGCTTTCTTT. The chain combines TRBV16 with TRBJ1-1; D not resolved. Germline CDR1 is KGHSY and CDR2 is FQNENV. Trimming cost V 2 bases and J 0 bases, with 4 bases left between them. The CDR3 covers 13 residues.

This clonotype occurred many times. Here the CDR3 reads CASSLGPGMGNTIYF. The CDR3 DNA reads TGTGCCAGCAGCTTAGGACCAGGGATGGGAAACACCATATATTTT. V is TRBV7-2 and J is TRBJ1-3; weak D call: TRBD1 (5 bases). CDR3 size: 15 residues. With 1 base removed from V and 4 bases from J, the gap between germline ends came to 11 bases. The V gene's germline CDR1 is SGHTA and CDR2 FQGNSA.

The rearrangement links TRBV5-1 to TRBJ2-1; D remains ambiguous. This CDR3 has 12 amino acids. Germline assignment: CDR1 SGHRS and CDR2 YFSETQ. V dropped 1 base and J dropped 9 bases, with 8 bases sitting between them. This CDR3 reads CASSLYGREQFF. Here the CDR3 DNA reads TGCGCCAGCAGCTTGTATGGACGTGAGCAGTTCTTC.

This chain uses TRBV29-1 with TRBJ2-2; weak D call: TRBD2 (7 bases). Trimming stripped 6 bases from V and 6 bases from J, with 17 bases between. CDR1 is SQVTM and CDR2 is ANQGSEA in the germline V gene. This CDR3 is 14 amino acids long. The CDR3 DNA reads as TGCAGCGTGGGGGACCGGGGGGCGGCCGGGGAGCTGTTTTTT. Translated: CSVGDRGAAGELFF.

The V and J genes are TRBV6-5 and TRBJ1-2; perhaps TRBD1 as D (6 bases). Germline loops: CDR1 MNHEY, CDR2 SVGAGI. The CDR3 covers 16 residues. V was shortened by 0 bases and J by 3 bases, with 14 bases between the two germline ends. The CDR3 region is CASSYSINREDYGYTF. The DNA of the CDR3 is TGTGCCAGCAGTTACTCGATAAACAGGGAGGACTATGGCTACACCTTC.

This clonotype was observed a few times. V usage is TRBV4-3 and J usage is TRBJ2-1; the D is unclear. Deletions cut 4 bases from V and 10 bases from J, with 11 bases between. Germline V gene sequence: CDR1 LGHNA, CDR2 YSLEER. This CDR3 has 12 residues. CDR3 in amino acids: CASSRSRNEQFF. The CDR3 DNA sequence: TGCGCCAGCAGCCGGAGCAGGAACGAGCAGTTCTTC.

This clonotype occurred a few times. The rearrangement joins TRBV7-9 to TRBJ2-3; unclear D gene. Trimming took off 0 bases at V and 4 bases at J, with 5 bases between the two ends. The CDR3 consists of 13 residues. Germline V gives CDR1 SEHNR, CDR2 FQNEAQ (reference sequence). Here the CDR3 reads CASSLALADTQYF. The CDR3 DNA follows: TGTGCCAGCAGCTTAGCCCTCGCAGATACGCAGTATTTT.

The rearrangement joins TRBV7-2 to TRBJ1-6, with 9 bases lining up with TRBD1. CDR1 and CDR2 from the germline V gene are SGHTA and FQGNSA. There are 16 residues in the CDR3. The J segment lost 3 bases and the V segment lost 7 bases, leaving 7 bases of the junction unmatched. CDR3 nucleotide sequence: TGTGCCAGCATCCCGGACAGGGGTGGCTATAATTCACCCCTCCACTTT. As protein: CASIPDRGGYNSPLHF.

CDR3 residues: CASSLARDTSSNQPQHF. In DNA, the CDR3 is TGTGCCAGCAGCTTAGCCCGGGACACGAGTAGCAATCAGCCCCAGCATTTT. The gene calls are TRBV7-8 and TRBJ1-5; TRBD1 might be the D (6 bases). CDR1 and CDR2 from the germline V gene are SGHVS and FQNEAQ. The CDR3 runs 17 residues. V shed 0 bases and J shed 0 bases, with 12 bases lying between them.

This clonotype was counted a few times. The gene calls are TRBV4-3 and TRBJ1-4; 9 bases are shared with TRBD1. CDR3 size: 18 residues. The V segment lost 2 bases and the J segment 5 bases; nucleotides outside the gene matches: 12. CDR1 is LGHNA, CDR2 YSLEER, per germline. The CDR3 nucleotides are TGCGCCAGCAGCCAATTCTGGGGGACAGGGACCCGCAATGAAAAACTGTTTTTT. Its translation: CASSQFWGTGTRNEKLFF.

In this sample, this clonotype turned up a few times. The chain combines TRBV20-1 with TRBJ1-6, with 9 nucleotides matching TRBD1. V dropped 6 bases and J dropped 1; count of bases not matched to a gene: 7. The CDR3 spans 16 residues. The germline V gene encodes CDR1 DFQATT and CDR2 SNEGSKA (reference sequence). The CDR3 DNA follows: TGCAGTGCACGACAGGGGGGAGCGTCCTATAATTCACCCCTCCACTTT. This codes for CSARQGGASYNSPLHF.

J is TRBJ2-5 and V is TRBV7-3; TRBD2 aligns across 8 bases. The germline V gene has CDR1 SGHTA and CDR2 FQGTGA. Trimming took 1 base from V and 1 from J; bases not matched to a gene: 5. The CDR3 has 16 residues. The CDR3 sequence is CASSLISGTPQETQYF. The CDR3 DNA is TGTGCCAGCAGCTTAATTAGCGGGACCCCCCAAGAGACCCAGTACTTC.

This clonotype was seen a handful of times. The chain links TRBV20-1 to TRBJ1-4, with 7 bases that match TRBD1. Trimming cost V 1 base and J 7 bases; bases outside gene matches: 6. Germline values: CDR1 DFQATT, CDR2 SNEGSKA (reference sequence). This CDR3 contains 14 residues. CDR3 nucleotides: TGCAGTGCTAGAGGGGAGGGGGCCAGTGAAAAACTGTTTTTT. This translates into CSARGEGASEKLFF.

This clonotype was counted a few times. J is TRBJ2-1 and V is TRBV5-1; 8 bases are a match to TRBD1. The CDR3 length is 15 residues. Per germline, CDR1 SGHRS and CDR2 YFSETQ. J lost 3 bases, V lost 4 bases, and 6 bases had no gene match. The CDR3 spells CASSRDRMLYNEQFF. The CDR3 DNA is TGCGCCAGCAGCAGGGACAGGATGCTCTACAATGAGCAGTTCTTC. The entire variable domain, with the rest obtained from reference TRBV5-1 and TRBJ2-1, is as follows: KAGVTQTPRYLIKTRGQQVTLSCSPISGHRSVSWYQQTPGQGLQFLFEYFSETQRNKGNFPGRFSGRQFSNSRSEMNVSTLELGDSALYLCASSRDRMLYNEQFFGPGTRLTVL.

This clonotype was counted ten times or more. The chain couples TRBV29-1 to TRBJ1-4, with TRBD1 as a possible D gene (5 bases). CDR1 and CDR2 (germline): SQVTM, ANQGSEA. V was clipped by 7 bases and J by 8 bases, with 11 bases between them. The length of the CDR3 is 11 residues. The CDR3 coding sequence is TGCAGCGCTGGGCAGGGAGAAAAACTGTTTTTT. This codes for CSAGQGEKLFF.

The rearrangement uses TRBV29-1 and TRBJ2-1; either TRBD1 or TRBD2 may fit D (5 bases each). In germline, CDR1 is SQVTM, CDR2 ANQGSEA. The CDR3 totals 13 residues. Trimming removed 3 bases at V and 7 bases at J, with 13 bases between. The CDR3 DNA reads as TGCAGCGTTGAGTCGGGACCAGGGAATGAGCAGTTCTTC. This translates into CSVESGPGNEQFF.

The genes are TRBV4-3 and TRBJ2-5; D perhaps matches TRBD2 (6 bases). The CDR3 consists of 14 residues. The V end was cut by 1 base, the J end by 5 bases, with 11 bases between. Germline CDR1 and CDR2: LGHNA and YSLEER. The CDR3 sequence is CASSQVPGRETQYF. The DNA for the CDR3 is TGCGCCAGCAGCCAAGTCCCAGGGAGGGAGACCCAGTACTTC.